This is a list of T cell receptor beta chains from one sample in a study of molecular identifiers for immune sequencing clone quantification. Via MiXCR, TCRdb re-called the PCR reads, giving one row per CDR3 protein. The table has around 300,000 distinct CDR3 sequences, about 22% seen once. The sample taken for sequencing was naive CD8+ T cells from blood, with Jurkat cell RNA spiked in. Receptor source: a human donor in good health. Some libraries in this study had Jurkat cell RNA spiked in. CDR3s include the opening cysteine and the closing phenylalanine or tryptophan. D genes are given only for firm matches.

J: TRBJ2-5
V: TRBV28
D: -
CDR3: CASSEVTGQETPYF

J: TRBJ2-7
V: TRBV6-2/TRBV6-3
D: -
CDR3: CASSYVGQAEQYF

J: TRBJ2-7
V: TRBV29-1
D: -
CDR3: CSVHTGAYEQYF

J: TRBJ2-1
V: TRBV7-2
D: TRBD2
CDR3: CASSLWGGTYNEPFF

J: TRBJ1-3
V: TRBV9
D: -
CDR3: CASSESGPGNTIYF

J: TRBJ2-7
V: TRBV11-2
D: -
CDR3: CASRPGVSYEQYF

J: TRBJ2-3
V: TRBV28
D: TRBD2
CDR3: CASGTSGNPGGDTQYF

J: TRBJ2-3
V: TRBV7-3
D: TRBD2
CDR3: CASSNSGSATDTQYF

J: TRBJ1-1
V: TRBV7-9
D: TRBD1
CDR3: CASSSMRGGNLPVNTEAFF

J: TRBJ2-7
V: TRBV18
D: TRBD1
CDR3: CASSPPGQGSEQYF

J: TRBJ1-2
V: TRBV10-3
D: -
CDR3: CAIGSGMGYGYTF

J: TRBJ2-7
V: TRBV7-9
D: -
CDR3: CASSLGLLAYEQYF

J: TRBJ1-1
V: TRBV3-1
D: -
CDR3: CASTTEGSTEAFF

J: TRBJ1-5
V: TRBV6-5
D: -
CDR3: CASSYSPPGANQPQHF

J: TRBJ2-5
V: TRBV5-3
D: -
CDR3: CASSLAVLGGWETQYF

J: TRBJ1-1
V: TRBV7-9
D: -
CDR3: CASSLFQNTEAFF

J: TRBJ2-7
V: TRBV4-3
D: TRBD1
CDR3: CASSQDRGQNSYEQYF

J: TRBJ2-2
V: TRBV30
D: -
CDR3: CALRAGELFF

J: TRBJ2-5
V: TRBV4-1
D: TRBD1
CDR3: CASSRDRGRETQYF

J: TRBJ1-3
V: TRBV11-2
D: -
CDR3: CASSSHDPGVEDTIYF

J: TRBJ1-5
V: TRBV7-9
D: -
CDR3: CASSPGLGTRNNQPQHF

J: TRBJ2-2
V: TRBV9
D: -
CDR3: CASSVLLGADTGELFF

J: TRBJ2-7
V: TRBV19
D: -
CDR3: CASSRTPGVSYEQYF

J: TRBJ2-5
V: TRBV27
D: TRBD2
CDR3: CASSTKLGLAGFQETQYF

J: TRBJ2-4
V: TRBV6-5
D: -
CDR3: CASSPQSGHLAKNIQYF

J: TRBJ2-3
V: TRBV3-2
D: -
CDR3: CASSQDRSERLGTQYF

J: TRBJ1-1
V: TRBV13
D: -
CDR3: CASSEINKRGTEAFF

J: TRBJ2-1
V: TRBV11-2
D: TRBD1
CDR3: CARSLDGTGYNEQFF

J: TRBJ2-2
V: TRBV7-6
D: -
CDR3: CASSSYSTLTGELFF

J: TRBJ2-5
V: TRBV12-3/TRBV12-4
D: -
CDR3: CASSFGGYQETQYF

J: TRBJ2-5
V: TRBV7-8
D: -
CDR3: CASSLLAIVETQYF

J: TRBJ2-3
V: TRBV12-3/TRBV12-4
D: TRBD2
CDR3: CASSPWTSGRTDTQYF

J: TRBJ1-1
V: TRBV30
D: -
CDR3: CAWSAEDQGAFF

J: TRBJ2-1
V: TRBV12-3/TRBV12-4
D: -
CDR3: CASSSRLGAYNEQFF

J: TRBJ2-7
V: TRBV7-2
D: TRBD1
CDR3: CASSFWTGPAYEQYF

J: TRBJ2-2
V: TRBV14
D: -
CDR3: CASSHSRGRNTGELFF

J: TRBJ1-1
V: TRBV7-8
D: -
CDR3: CASSLAYQGGDGVNTEAFF

J: TRBJ2-5
V: TRBV19
D: -
CDR3: CASSIKGLETQYF

J: TRBJ1-1
V: TRBV10-3
D: TRBD1
CDR3: CAIRAGTGYAEAFF

J: TRBJ1-5
V: TRBV14
D: TRBD1
CDR3: CASSQDREDQPQHF

J: TRBJ1-4
V: TRBV6-5
D: TRBD1
CDR3: CASSEEPGQDNEKLFF

J: TRBJ1-5
V: TRBV6-2/TRBV6-3
D: -
CDR3: CASSLQWGNQPQHF

J: TRBJ1-4
V: TRBV27
D: TRBD1
CDR3: CASSPQTGGGEKLFF

J: TRBJ1-1
V: TRBV27
D: TRBD1
CDR3: CATRSTGGSAFF

J: TRBJ1-1
V: TRBV24-1
D: -
CDR3: CATSSANTEAFF

J: TRBJ2-7
V: TRBV20-1
D: -
CDR3: CSARVGGSYEQYF

J: TRBJ1-1
V: TRBV27
D: -
CDR3: CASSSRTVNTEAFF